The clone carrying this T cell receptor beta chain was seen many times. Its antigen is not known. The data originate from a study of identical twins. Unique molecular identifiers were in the cDNA, with template-switch universal primer binding. TCRdb re-derived calls from the 5' RACE reads in MiXCR, one entry per CDR3 protein. The sample holds 690,000 or so distinct CDR3 sequences, approximately 9% seen once. Findings and limits, study-wide: Abundant cord blood beta clonotypes carried fewer insertions; memory repertoires showed none. Twins showed weaker excess sharing in their beta out-of-frame sequences. Conclusions relied on cross-sectional statistical analysis, not following the same donors.

Between the trimmed V and J ends, which lost 5 bases and 3 bases, there was a span of 12 bases. Per germline, CDR1 SGHRS and CDR2 YFSETQ. This CDR3 is built from 13 residues. The same sample was also used in a study of yellow fever vaccine responses in identical twins.

The rearrangement links TRBV5-1 to TRBJ2-7; D may correspond to TRBD1 or TRBD2 (5 bases each). The sequence was collected from a woman aged 18-29 years in good health. The sequenced sample consisted of PBMCs. DNA of the CDR3: TGCGCCAGCAGACTCGGGACCAACTACGAGCAGTACTTC. Protein sequence: CASRLGTNYEQYF.